This entry is about one T cell receptor (beta chain). The data were taken from a study of PD-L1 blockade in urothelial cancer. Study context: At 6 weeks and at 3 weeks (second dose) after treatment start, blood was analyzed.

Specified time point: peripheral blood 6 weeks after treatment start. The CDR3 extends over 14 amino acids. Germline assignment: CDR1 KGHSH and CDR2 LQKENI. J gave up 2 bases and V 5 bases, and 4 bases lay outside the gene matches. Profiled with immunoSEQ multiplex PCR; TCRdb holds only in-frame clones, not every one. This table has 29,000 or so clones, approximately 81% appearing once. The receptor comes from a man between 65 and 79 years old with urothelial cancer. The J gene is TRBJ2-3, the V gene TRBV18; 7 nucleotides align to TRBD2. The starting material was PBMCs, obtained around atezolizumab (anti-PD-L1) treatment. The DNA for the CDR3 is TGTGCCAGCTCAACACGGGACTACACAGATACGCAGTATTTT. It is translated as CASSTRDYTDTQYF.